This TCR beta chain was recorded in a study of blood T cells in healthy people across ages. The CDR3 consists of 15 residues. V was cut by 3 bases and J by 6 bases, with 15 bases left in between. Extraction yielded at least 5 micrograms of total RNA per sample. A sample-barcoded 5' primer and a J-beta primer mix were used in a second PCR of about 7 to 11 cycles. A tag from a template-switch adaptor with 12 random nucleotides marked each cDNA molecule. MiXCR was run by TCRdb on the 5' RACE reads, yielding one entry per CDR3 protein. The sample includes about 730,000 distinct CDR3 sequences, approximately 39% of them seen just once.

V is TRBV12-3 or TRBV12-4 and J is TRBJ1-5; possible D gene TRBD1, 6 bases. The TCR comes from a woman aged 60-70 years in good health. The sample comprised blood. CDR3 in DNA: TGTGCCAGCAGTTTTACAGGGTTGGTAGGTCAGCCCCAGCATTTT. Translated: CASSFTGLVGQPQHF.